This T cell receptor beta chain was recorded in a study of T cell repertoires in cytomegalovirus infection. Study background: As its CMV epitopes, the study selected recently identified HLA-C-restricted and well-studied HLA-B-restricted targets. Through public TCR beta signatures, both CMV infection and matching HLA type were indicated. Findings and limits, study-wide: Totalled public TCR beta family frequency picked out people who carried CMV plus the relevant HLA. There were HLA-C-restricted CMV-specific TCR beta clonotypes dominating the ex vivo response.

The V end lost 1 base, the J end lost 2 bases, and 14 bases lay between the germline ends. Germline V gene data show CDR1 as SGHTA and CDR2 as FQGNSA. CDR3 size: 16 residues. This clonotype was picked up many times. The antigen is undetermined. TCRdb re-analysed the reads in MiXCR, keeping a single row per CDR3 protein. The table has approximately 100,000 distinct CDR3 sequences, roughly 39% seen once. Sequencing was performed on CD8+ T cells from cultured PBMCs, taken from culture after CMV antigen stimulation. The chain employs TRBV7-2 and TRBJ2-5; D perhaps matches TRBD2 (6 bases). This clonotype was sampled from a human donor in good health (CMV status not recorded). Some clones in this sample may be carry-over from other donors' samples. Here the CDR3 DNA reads TGTGCCAGCAGCTTAGGGGACTGGAGGACTCAAGAGACCCAGTACTTC. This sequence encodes CASSLGDWRTQETQYF.